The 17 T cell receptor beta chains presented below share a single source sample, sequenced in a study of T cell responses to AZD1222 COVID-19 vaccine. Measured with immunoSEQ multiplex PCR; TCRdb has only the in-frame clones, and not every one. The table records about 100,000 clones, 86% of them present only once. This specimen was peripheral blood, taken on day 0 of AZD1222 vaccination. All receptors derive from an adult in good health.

The CDR3 region is CASSSFNKNYGYTF. The DNA of the CDR3 is TGTGCCAGCAGTTCTTTTAACAAGAACTATGGCTACACCTTC. The V and J genes are TRBV28 and TRBJ1-2; D gene uncertain. The CDR3 has 14 amino acids. Trimming pared 4 bases from V and 2 bases from J, leaving 11 bases between. CDR1 MDHEN and CDR2 SYDVKM come from the germline V gene.

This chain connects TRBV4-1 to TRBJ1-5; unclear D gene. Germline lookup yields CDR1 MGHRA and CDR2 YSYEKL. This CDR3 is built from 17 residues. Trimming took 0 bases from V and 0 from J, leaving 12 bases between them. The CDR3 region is CASSQEAGWNSNQPQHF. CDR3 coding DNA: TGCGCCAGCAGCCAAGAAGCTGGATGGAATAGCAATCAGCCCCAGCATTTT.

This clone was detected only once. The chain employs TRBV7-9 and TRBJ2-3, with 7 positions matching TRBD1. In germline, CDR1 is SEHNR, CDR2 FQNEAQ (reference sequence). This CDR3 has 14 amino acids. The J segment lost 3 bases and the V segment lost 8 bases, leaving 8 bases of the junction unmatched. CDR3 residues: CASETGMGTDTQYF. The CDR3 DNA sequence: TGTGCCAGCGAGACAGGGATGGGAACAGATACGCAGTATTTT.

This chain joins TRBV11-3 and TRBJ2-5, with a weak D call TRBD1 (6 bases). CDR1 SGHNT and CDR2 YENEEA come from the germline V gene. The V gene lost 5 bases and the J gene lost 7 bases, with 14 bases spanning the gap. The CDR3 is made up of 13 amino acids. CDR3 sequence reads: CASSPEGEGTQYF. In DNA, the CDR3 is TGTGCCAGCAGCCCAGAGGGGGAAGGGACCCAGTACTTC.

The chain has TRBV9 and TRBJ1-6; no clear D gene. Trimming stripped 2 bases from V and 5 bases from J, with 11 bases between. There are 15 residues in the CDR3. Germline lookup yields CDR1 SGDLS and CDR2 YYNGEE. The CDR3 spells CASSVRTADNSPLHF. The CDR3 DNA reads TGTGCCAGCAGCGTCAGGACCGCAGATAATTCACCCCTCCACTTT.

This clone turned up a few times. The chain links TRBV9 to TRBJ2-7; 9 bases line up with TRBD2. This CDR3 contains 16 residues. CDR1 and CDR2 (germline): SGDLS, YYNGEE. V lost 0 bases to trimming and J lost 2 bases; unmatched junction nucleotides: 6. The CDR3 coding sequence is TGTGCCAGCAGCGTAGTCGCGGCTAGCGGGGCCTACGAGCAGTACTTC. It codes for CASSVVAASGAYEQYF.

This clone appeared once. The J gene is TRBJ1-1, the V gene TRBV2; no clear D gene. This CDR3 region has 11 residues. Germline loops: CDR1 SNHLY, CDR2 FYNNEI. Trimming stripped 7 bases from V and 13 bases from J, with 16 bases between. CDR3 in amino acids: CASTTRQLSFF. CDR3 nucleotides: TGTGCCAGCACCACCCGACAATTGAGTTTCTTT.

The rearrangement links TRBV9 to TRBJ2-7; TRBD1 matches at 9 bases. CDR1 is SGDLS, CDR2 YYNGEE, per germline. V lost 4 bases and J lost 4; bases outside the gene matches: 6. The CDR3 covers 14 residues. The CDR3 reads CASSFRDRVYEQYF. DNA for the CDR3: TGTGCCAGCAGCTTCCGGGACAGGGTGTACGAGCAGTACTTC.

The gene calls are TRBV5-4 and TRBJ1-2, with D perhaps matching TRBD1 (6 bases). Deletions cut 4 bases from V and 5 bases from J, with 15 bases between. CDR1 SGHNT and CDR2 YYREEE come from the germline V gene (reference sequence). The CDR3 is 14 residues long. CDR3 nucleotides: TGTGCCAGCAGCCCGGACAGCGAGCGTTATGGCTACACCTTC. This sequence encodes CASSPDSERYGYTF.

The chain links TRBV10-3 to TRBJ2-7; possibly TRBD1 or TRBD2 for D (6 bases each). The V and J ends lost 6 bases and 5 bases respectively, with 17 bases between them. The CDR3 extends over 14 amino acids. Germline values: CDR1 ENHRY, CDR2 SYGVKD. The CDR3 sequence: CAIRGGGGRDEQYF. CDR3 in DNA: TGTGCCATCAGGGGAGGAGGGGGGCGCGACGAGCAGTACTTC.

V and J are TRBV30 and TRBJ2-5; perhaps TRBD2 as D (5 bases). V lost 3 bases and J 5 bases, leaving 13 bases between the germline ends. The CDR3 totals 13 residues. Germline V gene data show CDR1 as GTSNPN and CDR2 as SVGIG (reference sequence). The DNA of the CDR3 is TGTGCCTGGAGGGGCCCGCCGGGGGAGACCCAGTACTTC. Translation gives CAWRGPPGETQYF.

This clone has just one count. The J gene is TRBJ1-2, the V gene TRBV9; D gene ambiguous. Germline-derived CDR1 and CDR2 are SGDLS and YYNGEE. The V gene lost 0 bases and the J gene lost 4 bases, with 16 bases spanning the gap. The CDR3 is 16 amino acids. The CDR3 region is CASSVGGAGLGYGYTF. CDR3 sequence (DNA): TGTGCCAGCAGCGTAGGGGGTGCGGGATTGGGCTATGGCTACACCTTC. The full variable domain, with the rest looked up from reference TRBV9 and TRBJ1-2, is DSGVTQTPKHLITATGQRVTLRCSPRSGDLSVYWYQQSLDQGLQFLIQYYNGEERAKGNILERFSAQQFPDLHSELNLSSLELGDSALYFCASSVGGAGLGYGYTFGSGTRLTVV.

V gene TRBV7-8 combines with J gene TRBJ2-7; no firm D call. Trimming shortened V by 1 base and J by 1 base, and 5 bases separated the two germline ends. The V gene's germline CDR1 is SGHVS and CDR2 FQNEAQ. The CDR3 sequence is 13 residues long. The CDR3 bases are TGTGCCAGCAGCTTAGAACGGTCCTACGAGCAGTACTTC. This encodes CASSLERSYEQYF.

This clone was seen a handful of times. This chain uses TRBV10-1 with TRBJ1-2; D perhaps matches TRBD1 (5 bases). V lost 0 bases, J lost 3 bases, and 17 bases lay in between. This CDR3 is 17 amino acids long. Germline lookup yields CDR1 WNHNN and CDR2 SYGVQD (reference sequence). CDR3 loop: CASSESRLGRDDYGYTF. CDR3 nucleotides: TGCGCCAGCAGTGAGTCCCGACTGGGCAGGGATGACTATGGCTACACCTTC.

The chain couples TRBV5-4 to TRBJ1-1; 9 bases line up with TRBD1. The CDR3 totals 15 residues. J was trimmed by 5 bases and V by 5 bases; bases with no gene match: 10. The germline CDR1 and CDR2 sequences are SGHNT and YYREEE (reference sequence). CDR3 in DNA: TGTGCCAGCAGGAAACAGGGGGCGCTTGGTACTGAAGCTTTCTTT. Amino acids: CASRKQGALGTEAFF.

The CDR3 DNA is TGTGCCAGCAGGCCTCAGGGACAGTCAAAGGGGGTCCTGACTTTC. Its protein is CASRPQGQSKGVLTF. The chain combines TRBV6-5 with TRBJ2-6; TRBD1 matches 7 bases. The germline V gene has CDR1 MNHEY and CDR2 SVGAGI. V lost 6 bases, J lost 13 bases, and 15 bases stayed unmatched. There are 15 residues in the CDR3.

CDR3 sequence: CATSRDAGGYGYTF. For the CDR3, the DNA is TGTGCCACCAGCAGAGATGCGGGGGGGTATGGCTACACCTTC. The rearrangement links TRBV15 to TRBJ1-2; weak D call: TRBD1 (5 bases). Germline V CDR1 and CDR2: LNHNV, YYDKDF (reference sequence). The CDR3 has 14 amino acids. V was pared by 0 bases and J by 5 bases, with 10 bases between.